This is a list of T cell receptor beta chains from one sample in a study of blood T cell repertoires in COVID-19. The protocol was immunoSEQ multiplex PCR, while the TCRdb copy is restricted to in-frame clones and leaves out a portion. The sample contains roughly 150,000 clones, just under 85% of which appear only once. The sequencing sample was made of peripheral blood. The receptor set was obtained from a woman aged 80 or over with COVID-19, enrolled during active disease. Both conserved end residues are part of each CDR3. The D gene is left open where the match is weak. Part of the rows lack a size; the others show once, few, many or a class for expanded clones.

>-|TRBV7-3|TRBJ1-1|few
CASSLTLAPAREASTEAFF
TGTGCCAGCAGCTTAACATTGGCCCCGGCCAGGGAGGCAAGCACTGAAGCTTTCTTT
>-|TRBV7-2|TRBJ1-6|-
CASSLVNAQGGSPLHF
TGTGCCAGCAGCTTAGTTAACGCACAGGGCGGCTCACCCCTCCACTTT
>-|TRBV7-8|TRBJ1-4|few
CASSPRLLGEKLFF
TGTGCCAGCAGCCCCCGCTTACTCGGGGAAAAACTGTTTTTT
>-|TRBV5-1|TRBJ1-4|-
CASSLSGREKLFF
TGCGCCAGCAGCTTGTCAGGGCGGGAAAAACTGTTTTTT
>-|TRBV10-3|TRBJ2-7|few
CATRAGAYEQYF
TGTGCCACCCGGGCAGGGGCCTACGAGCAGTACTTC
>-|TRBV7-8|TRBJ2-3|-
CASSLLGLSSTDTQYF
TGTGCCAGCAGCTTATTAGGACTTTCTAGCACAGATACGCAGTATTTT
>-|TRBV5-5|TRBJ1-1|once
CASSRRERYEAFF
TGTGCCAGCAGCAGGAGGGAGCGGTATGAAGCTTTCTTT
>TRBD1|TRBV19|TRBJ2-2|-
CASRSMTGYTGELFF
TGTGCCAGTAGAAGCATGACAGGGTACACCGGGGAGCTGTTTTTT
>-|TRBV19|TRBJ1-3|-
CASSIAGGSGNTIYF
TGTGCCAGTAGTATCGCGGGGGGCTCTGGAAACACCATATATTTT
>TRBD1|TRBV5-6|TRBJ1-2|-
CASSRKRGEGTGVDGYTF
TGTGCCAGCAGCCGAAAACGAGGAGAAGGGACAGGGGTGGACGGCTACACCTTC
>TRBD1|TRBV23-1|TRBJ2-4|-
CASTRPRTGEAKNIQYF
TGCGCCAGCACCCGCCCCCGGACAGGGGAGGCCAAAAACATTCAGTACTTC
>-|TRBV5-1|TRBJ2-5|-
CASSLVAEETQYF
TGCGCCAGCAGCTTGGTGGCGGAAGAGACCCAGTACTTC
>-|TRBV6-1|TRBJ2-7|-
CASSEHGDYEQYF
TGTGCCAGCAGTGAACACGGTGACTACGAGCAGTACTTC
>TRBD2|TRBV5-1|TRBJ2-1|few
CASSLARPGLAVYNEQFF
TGCGCCAGCAGCTTGGCTCGACCGGGACTAGCGGTATACAATGAGCAGTTCTTC
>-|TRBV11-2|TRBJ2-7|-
CASSLDVDRSSYEQYF
TGTGCCAGCAGCTTAGACGTCGACCGGAGCTCCTACGAGCAGTACTTC
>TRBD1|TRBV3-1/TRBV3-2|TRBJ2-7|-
CASSQGAGGLEQYF
TGTGCCAGCAGCCAGGGTGCAGGGGGCCTCGAGCAGTACTTC
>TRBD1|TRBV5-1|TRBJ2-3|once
CASSSLGQGGRDTQYF
TGCGCCAGCAGCTCCCTGGGACAGGGGGGTAGGGATACGCAGTATTTT
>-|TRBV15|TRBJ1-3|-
CATSARTQGPGNTIYF
TGTGCCACCAGCGCACGCACACAGGGTCCCGGAAACACCATATATTTT